The 24 T cell receptor beta chains presented below share a single source sample, sequenced in a study of T cell responses to AZD1222 COVID-19 vaccine. Sequencing was performed with immunoSEQ multiplex PCR; in TCRdb, only in-frame clones are kept and a portion is missing. The sample holds about 270,000 clones; 85% to 95% are singletons and the top ten take about 0.5%. The sample consisted of peripheral blood, taken 28 days after the second AZD1222 dose. All receptors come from an adult who received the AZD1222 COVID-19 vaccine.

J is TRBJ2-1 and V is TRBV23-1; 10 bases are shared with TRBD2. TRBV23-1 is an ORF; its function is uncertain. This CDR3 spans 18 amino acids. With V trimmed by 3 bases and J by 7 bases, 15 bases remained unmatched. For the CDR3, the DNA is TGCGCCAGCAGTCACTCGGTAAGGGGCGCTAGCGGGAGAAATGAGCAGTTCTTC. Translation gives CASSHSVRGASGRNEQFF.

V gene TRBV7-8 combines with J gene TRBJ1-6; TRBD1 might be the D (5 bases). The CDR3 runs 14 residues. Trimming shortened V by 1 base and J by 9 bases, and 10 bases separated the two germline ends. CDR1 and CDR2 from the germline V gene are SGHVS and FQNEAQ. CDR3 sequence: CASSLGSGGSPLHF. CDR3 DNA: TGTGCCAGCAGCTTAGGGTCGGGGGGTTCACCCCTCCACTTT.

The chain employs TRBV5-1 and TRBJ2-1; D might be TRBD2 (6 bases). V gave up 0 bases and J gave up 9 bases, with 13 bases separating them. Germline CDR1 and CDR2: SGHRS and YFSETQ. The CDR3 contains 14 residues. The CDR3 here is CASSLETSWGEQFF. The CDR3 DNA reads as TGCGCCAGCAGCTTGGAAACTAGCTGGGGTGAGCAGTTCTTC.

This chain links TRBV4-3 with TRBJ2-2, with 9 bases that match TRBD2. This CDR3 is 17 amino acids long. The germline V gene has CDR1 LGHNA and CDR2 YSLEER. V lost 3 bases, J lost 4 bases, and 9 bases stayed unmatched. In DNA, the CDR3 is TGCGCCAGCAGCCAGCACCTAGCGGGGACGGGCACCGGGGAGCTGTTTTTT. This codes for CASSQHLAGTGTGELFF.

J is TRBJ1-6 and V is TRBV7-2; 7 positions agree with TRBD1. Per the germline V gene, CDR1 is SGHTA and CDR2 is FQGNSA. This CDR3 is built from 15 residues. Losses at the gene ends were 7 bases for V and 9 bases for J; bases not matched to a gene: 12. This chain's CDR3 is CASTQRGGSSSPLHF. The CDR3 region has the DNA TGTGCCAGCACCCAGAGAGGGGGCAGTAGTTCACCCCTCCACTTT.

To note about this clone: The same CDR3 arises from other DNA sequences in this sample as well. The V and J genes are TRBV10-3 and TRBJ1-1; D uncertain. In germline, CDR1 is ENHRY, CDR2 SYGVKD. Trimming took off 3 bases at V and 5 bases at J, with 4 bases between the two ends. The CDR3 has 11 residues. The CDR3 DNA sequence: TGTGCCATCAGTGACAGGACTGAAGCTTTCTTT. Translated: CAISDRTEAFF.

V and J are TRBV15 and TRBJ2-7; a possible D gene is TRBD1 (6 bases). From germline, CDR1 is LNHNV and CDR2 YYDKDF (reference sequence). With 3 bases removed from V and 2 bases from J, the gap between germline ends came to 11 bases. There are 14 residues in the CDR3. Here the CDR3 DNA reads TGTGCCACCAGCAGGGACAGTGGTCCCTACGAGCAGTACTTC. It encodes CATSRDSGPYEQYF.

This clone was picked up one time. The chain uses TRBV7-9 and TRBJ1-1; D is unresolved. Trimming pared 5 bases from V and 3 bases from J, leaving 19 bases between. The CDR3 runs to 16 residues. From germline, CDR1 is SEHNR and CDR2 FQNEAQ (reference sequence). CDR3 amino acids: CASSALGWARDTEAFF. The CDR3 coding sequence is TGTGCCAGCAGCGCCCTGGGGTGGGCGCGGGACACTGAAGCTTTCTTT.

CDR3 sequence (DNA): TGCGCCAGCAGCCAAGAGGTGGGAGGGCCGCAGGAGACCCAGTACTTC. It encodes CASSQEVGGPQETQYF. The chain uses TRBV4-3 and TRBJ2-5, with 7 bases that match TRBD2. The germline gives CDR1 LGHNA, CDR2 YSLEER. The CDR3 is made up of 16 amino acids. The junction had 9 bases not matched to a gene; V was cut back by 0 bases and J by 5 bases.

The chain couples TRBV28 to TRBJ1-1; TRBD1 matches 7 bases. The CDR3 runs to 15 residues. V trimming: 5 bases; J trimming: 0 bases; junction bases outside the gene matches: 6. CDR1 MDHEN and CDR2 SYDVKM come from the germline V gene. The CDR3 region is CASSAPTGMNTEAFF. CDR3 nucleotides: TGTGCCAGCAGTGCGCCGACAGGGATGAACACTGAAGCTTTCTTT. Filled out from reference TRBV28 and TRBJ1-1, the complete variable domain reads DVKVTQSSRYLVKRTGEKVFLECVQDMDHENMFWYRQDPGLGLRLIYFSYDVKMKEKGDIPEGYSVSREKKERFSLILESASTNQTSMYLCASSAPTGMNTEAFFGQGTRLTVV.

This CDR3 reads CASSLTSGNGYTF. In DNA form, the CDR3 reads TGTGCCAGCAGCTTAACCTCCGGGAATGGCTACACCTTC. The rearrangement joins TRBV7-3 to TRBJ1-2; D unclear. CDR1 SGHTA and CDR2 FQGTGA come from the germline V gene. Trimming removed 0 bases at V and 6 bases at J, with 8 bases between. This CDR3 spans 13 amino acids.

Concerning this clone itself: This sample also contains other DNA sequences that code for the same CDR3. This chain connects TRBV28 to TRBJ1-2; D gene uncertain. The CDR3 sequence is 13 residues long. V lost 3 bases, J lost 2 bases, and 7 bases lay in between. Germline V gene data show CDR1 as MDHEN and CDR2 as SYDVKM. The CDR3 sequence: CASSFGGNYGYTF. The CDR3, as DNA: TGTGCCAGCAGTTTTGGCGGGAACTATGGCTACACCTTC.

The rearrangement joins TRBV5-6 to TRBJ2-2; a weak D match, TRBD1 (5 bases). CDR1 and CDR2 from the germline V gene are SGHDT and YYEEEE. The V gene lost 4 bases and the J gene lost 4 bases, with 17 bases spanning the gap. The CDR3 totals 16 residues. CDR3 nucleotides: TGTGCCAGCAGCCTGCCGAAAGGGGCGAGCACCGGGGAGCTGTTTTTT. Amino acids: CASSLPKGASTGELFF.

The chain joins TRBV29-1 to TRBJ2-5; D possibly corresponds to TRBD2 (5 bases). Trimming took off 3 bases at V and 7 bases at J, with 15 bases between the two ends. The V gene's germline CDR1 is SQVTM and CDR2 ANQGSEA. The CDR3 is made up of 13 amino acids. CDR3 nucleotide sequence: TGCAGCGTTGATTCCCCGGGGTCGGGGACCCAGTACTTC. It specifies CSVDSPGSGTQYF.

The V and J genes are TRBV18 and TRBJ2-7, with TRBD2 identical over 15 bases. Germline CDR1 KGHSH, CDR2 LQKENI. The CDR3 covers 15 residues. V shed 6 bases and J 4 bases; nucleotides not matched to a gene: 4. In DNA, the CDR3 is TGTGCCAGCTCCCCCGGACTAGCGGGAGGGTACGAGCAGTACTTC. It translates to CASSPGLAGGYEQYF.

The chain recombines TRBV19 with TRBJ1-1; D might be TRBD1 (6 bases). This CDR3 contains 13 residues. Between the trimmed V and J ends, which lost 9 bases and 0 bases, there was a span of 11 bases. In germline, CDR1 is LNHDA, CDR2 SQIVND (reference sequence). The chain's CDR3 is CASEGVMNTEAFF. CDR3 DNA sequence: TGTGCCAGCGAGGGGGTCATGAACACTGAAGCTTTCTTT.

In this sample, this clone turned up a few times. This chain joins TRBV28 and TRBJ2-5, with 9 bases fitting TRBD2. V dropped 4 bases and J dropped 5; count of bases not matched to a gene: 14. The germline V gene has CDR1 MDHEN and CDR2 SYDVKM. The CDR3 covers 17 residues. DNA for the CDR3: TGTGCCAGCAGTTCCCCCCCGGGAGCGGGGGGCCGGGAGACCCAGTACTTC. Translated, it gives CASSSPPGAGGRETQYF.

This chain uses TRBV28 with TRBJ2-5; the D is unclear. Per germline, CDR1 MDHEN and CDR2 SYDVKM. The CDR3 spans 13 residues. The ends were cut back, 8 bases at V and 5 bases at J, with 15 bases in the middle. This chain's CDR3 is CASANPATETQYF. As DNA, the CDR3 is TGTGCCAGCGCTAACCCCGCCACCGAGACCCAGTACTTC. Based on the CDR3 plus reference TRBV28 and TRBJ2-5, the full variable domain is DVKVTQSSRYLVKRTGEKVFLECVQDMDHENMFWYRQDPGLGLRLIYFSYDVKMKEKGDIPEGYSVSREKKERFSLILESASTNQTSMYLCASANPATETQYFGPGTRLLVL.

The chain couples TRBV2 to TRBJ1-4; the D gene is possibly TRBD1 (5 bases). CDR3 size: 14 residues. Trimming removed 3 bases at V and 4 bases at J, with 9 bases between. Germline assignment: CDR1 SNHLY and CDR2 FYNNEI. This chain's CDR3 is CASSENRFNEKLFF. Written as DNA, the CDR3 is TGTGCCAGCAGTGAGAACAGGTTTAATGAAAAACTGTTTTTT.

This rearrangement joins TRBV6-5 to TRBJ2-4; possibly TRBD1 for D (5 bases). The V gene lost 8 bases and the J gene lost 12 bases, with 14 bases spanning the gap. The CDR3 length is 11 residues. CDR1 and CDR2 (germline): MNHEY, SVGAGI. CDR3 protein: CASGQGGHQYF. The CDR3 region has the DNA TGTGCCAGCGGGCAGGGCGGCCATCAGTACTTC.

The chain couples TRBV3-1 (or the pseudogene TRBV3-2) to TRBJ1-2; D unresolved. V lost 0 bases and J 3 bases, leaving 17 bases between the germline ends. The CDR3 has 17 residues. Per the germline V gene, CDR1 is LGHDT and CDR2 is YNNKEL (reference sequence). The CDR3: CASSQDRSTAAYYGYTF. CDR3 DNA sequence: TGTGCCAGCAGCCAAGATAGGAGCACGGCCGCGTACTATGGCTACACCTTC.

This clone turned up a few times. DNA for the CDR3: TGTGCCAGTACTCAAGTGGGCAGGGTGGATCAGCCCCAGCATTTT. Its protein is CASTQVGRVDQPQHF. This rearrangement joins TRBV19 to TRBJ1-5; a possible D gene is TRBD1 (5 bases). Germline values: CDR1 LNHDA, CDR2 SQIVND (reference sequence). This CDR3 comprises 15 residues. The V and J ends lost 7 bases and 5 bases respectively, with 18 bases between them.

V and J are TRBV2 and TRBJ2-5; 10 bases agree with TRBD2. Germline CDR1 reads SNHLY; CDR2 reads FYNNEI. Losses at the gene ends were 2 bases for V and 7 bases for J; bases not matched to a gene: 7. This CDR3 is 15 amino acids long. CDR3 residues: CASSERVAGGGTQYF. The DNA of the CDR3 is TGTGCCAGCAGTGAACGGGTAGCGGGAGGCGGGACCCAGTACTTC.

The rearrangement joins TRBV30 to TRBJ1-5; D is unclear. This CDR3 spans 13 amino acids. Germline-derived CDR1 and CDR2 are GTSNPN and SVGIG (reference sequence). V was shortened by 0 bases and J by 4 bases, with 7 bases between the two germline ends. The CDR3 loop is CAWSVLGNQPQHF. CDR3 sequence (DNA): TGTGCCTGGAGTGTCCTGGGAAATCAGCCCCAGCATTTT.